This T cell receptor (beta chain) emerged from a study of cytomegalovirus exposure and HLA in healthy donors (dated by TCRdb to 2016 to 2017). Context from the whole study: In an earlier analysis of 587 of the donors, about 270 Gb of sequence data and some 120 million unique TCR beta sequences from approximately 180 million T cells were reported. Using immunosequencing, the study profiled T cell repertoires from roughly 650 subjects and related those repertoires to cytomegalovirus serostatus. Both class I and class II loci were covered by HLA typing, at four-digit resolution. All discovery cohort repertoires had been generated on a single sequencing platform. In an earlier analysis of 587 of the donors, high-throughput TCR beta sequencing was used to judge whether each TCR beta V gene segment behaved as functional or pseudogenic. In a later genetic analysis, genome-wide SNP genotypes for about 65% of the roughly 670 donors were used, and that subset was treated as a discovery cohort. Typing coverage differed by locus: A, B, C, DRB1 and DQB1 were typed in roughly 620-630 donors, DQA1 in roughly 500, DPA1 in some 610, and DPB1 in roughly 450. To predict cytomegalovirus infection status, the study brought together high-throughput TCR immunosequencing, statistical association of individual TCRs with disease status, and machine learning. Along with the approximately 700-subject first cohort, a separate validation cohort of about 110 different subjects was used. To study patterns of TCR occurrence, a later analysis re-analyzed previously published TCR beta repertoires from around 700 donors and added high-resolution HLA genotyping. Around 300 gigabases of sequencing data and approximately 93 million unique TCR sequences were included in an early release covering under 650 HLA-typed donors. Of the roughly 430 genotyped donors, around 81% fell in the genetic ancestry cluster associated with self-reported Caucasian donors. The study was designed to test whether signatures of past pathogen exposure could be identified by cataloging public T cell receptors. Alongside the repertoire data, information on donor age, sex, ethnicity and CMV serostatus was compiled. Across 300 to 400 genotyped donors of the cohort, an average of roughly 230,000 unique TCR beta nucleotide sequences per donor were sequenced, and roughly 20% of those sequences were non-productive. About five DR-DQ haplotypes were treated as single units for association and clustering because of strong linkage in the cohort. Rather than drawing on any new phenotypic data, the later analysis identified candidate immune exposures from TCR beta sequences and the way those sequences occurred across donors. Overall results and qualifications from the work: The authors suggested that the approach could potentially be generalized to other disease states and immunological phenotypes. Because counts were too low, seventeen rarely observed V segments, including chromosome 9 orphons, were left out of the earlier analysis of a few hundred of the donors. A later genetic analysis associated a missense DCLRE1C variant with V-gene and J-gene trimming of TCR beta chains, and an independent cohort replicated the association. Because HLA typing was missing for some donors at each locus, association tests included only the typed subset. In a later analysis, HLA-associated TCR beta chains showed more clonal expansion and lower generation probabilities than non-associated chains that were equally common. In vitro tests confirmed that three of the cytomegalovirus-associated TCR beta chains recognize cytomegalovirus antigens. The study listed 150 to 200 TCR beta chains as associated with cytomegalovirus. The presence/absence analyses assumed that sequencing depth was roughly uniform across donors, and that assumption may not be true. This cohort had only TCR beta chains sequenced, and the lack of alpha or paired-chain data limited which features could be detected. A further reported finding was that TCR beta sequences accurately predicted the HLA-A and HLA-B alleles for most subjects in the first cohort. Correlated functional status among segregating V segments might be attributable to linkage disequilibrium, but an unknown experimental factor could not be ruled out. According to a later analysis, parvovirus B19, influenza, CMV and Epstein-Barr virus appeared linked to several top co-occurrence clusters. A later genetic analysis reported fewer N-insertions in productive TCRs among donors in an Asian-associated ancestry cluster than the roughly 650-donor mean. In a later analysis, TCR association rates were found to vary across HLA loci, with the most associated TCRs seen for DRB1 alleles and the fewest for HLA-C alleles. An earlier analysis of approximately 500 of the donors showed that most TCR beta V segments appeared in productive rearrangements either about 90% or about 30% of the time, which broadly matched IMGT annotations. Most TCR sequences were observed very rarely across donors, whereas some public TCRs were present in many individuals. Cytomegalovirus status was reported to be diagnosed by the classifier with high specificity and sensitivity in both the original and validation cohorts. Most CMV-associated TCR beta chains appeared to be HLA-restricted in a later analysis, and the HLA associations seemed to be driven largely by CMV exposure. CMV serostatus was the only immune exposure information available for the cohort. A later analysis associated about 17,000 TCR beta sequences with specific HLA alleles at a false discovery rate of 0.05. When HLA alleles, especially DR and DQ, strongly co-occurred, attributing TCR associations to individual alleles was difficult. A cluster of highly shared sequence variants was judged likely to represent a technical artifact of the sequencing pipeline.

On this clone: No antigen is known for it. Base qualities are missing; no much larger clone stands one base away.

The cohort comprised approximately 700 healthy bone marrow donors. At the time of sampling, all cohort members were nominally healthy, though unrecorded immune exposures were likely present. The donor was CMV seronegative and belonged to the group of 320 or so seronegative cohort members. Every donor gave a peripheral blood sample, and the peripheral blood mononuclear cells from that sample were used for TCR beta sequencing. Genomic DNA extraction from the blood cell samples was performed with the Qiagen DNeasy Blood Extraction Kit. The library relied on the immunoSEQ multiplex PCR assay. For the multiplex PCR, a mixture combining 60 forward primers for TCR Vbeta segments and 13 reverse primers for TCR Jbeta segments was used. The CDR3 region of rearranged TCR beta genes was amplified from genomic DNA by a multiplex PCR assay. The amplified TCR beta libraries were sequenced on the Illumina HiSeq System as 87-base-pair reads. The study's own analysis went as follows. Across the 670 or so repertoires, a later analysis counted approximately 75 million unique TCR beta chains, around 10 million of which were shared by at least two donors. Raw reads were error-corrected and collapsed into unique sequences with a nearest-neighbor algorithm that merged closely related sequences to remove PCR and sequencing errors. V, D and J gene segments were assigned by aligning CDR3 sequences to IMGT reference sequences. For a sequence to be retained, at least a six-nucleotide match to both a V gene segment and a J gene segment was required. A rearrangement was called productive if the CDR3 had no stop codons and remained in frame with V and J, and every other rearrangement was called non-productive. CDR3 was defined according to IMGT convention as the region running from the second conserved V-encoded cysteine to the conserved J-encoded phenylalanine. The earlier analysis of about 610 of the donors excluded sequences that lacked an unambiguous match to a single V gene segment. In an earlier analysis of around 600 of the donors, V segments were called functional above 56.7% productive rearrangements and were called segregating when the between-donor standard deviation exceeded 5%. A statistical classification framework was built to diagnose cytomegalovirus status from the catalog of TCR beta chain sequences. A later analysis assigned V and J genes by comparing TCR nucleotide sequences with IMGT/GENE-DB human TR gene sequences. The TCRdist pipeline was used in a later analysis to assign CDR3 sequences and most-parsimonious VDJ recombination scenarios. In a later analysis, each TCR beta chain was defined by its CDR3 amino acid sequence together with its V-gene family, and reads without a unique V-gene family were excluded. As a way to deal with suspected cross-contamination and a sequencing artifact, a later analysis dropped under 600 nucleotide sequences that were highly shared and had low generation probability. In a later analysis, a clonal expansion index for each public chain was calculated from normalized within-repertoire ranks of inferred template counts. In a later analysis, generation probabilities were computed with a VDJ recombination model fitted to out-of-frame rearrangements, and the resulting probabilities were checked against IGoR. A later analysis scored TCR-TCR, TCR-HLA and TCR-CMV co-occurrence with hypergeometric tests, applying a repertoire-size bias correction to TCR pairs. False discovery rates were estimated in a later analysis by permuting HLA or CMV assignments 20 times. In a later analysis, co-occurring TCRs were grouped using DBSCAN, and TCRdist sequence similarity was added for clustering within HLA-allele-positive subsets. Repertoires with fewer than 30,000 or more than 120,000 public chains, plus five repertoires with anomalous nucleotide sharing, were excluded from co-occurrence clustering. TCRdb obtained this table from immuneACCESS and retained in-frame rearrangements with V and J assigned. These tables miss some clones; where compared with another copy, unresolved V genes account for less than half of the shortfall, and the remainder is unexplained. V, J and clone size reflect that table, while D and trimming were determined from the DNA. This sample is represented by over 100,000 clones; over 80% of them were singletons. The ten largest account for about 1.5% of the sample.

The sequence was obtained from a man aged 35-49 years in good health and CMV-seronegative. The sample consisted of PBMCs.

The DNA reads TGTGCCAGCAGCTTAATCAGCGGGGGGGCCTACAATGAGCAGTTCTTC. It encodes CASSLISGGAYNEQFF. The sequence is built from TRBV13 and TRBJ2-1, and 10 bases in between align with TRBD2. V trim: 2 bases; J trim: 2 bases; unmatched bases: 3. For CDR1 and CDR2, the germline V gene (reference sequence) lists PRHDT and FYEKMQ. From its cysteine to its phenylalanine, the CDR3 spans 16 amino acids. This entry keeps only the CDR3 DNA: 48 bases, framed from base 1.